Below, one T cell receptor beta chain is given with its context. Its antigen specificity is not known. Nothing much larger sits one base from this clone, and base qualities are not available. These data originate in a study of blood T cell repertoires in COVID-19 (dated by TCRdb to the early 2020s). Regarding the study in general: Collaborator samples came from the United States, Italy and Spain and covered acute and convalescent phases of COVID-19. The prospective study material was composed of cDNA or gDNA derived from T cells, B-cell-depleted T cells, or PBMCs. Deeply sampled blood TCRbeta repertoires from subjects exposed to, actively infected with, or recovered from COVID-19 were included in the dataset. The repertoires were made available in a free public database intended to serve as a resource for research on the immune response to SARS-CoV-2. Samples were obtained from the ongoing ImmuneRACE study (first 160 participants) and from about 1,300 subjects provided by 6 global collaborators. A de-identified subject ID, COVID-19 status, age in years and sex were almost always included in the sample metadata. Where available, HLA class I and class II types were obtained from metadata supplied by the sample provider rather than from assay-based typing.

Including the terminal cysteine and phenylalanine, the CDR3 comprises 12 residues. Only the CDR3 DNA is retained, 36 bases long and in frame from the first base. The germline V gene specifies MNHEY as CDR1 and SVGEGT as CDR2. The germline ends are 14 bases apart after V is trimmed by 5 bases and J by 10 bases. The immunoSEQ Assay, a bias-controlled multiplex PCR, was used to amplify TCRbeta CDR3 regions from genomic DNA. Regarding the original processing steps: Within the assay, amplification of reference gene primers was used to estimate how many nucleated cells each sample contained. To quantify the absolute abundance of each unique TCRbeta CDR3 rearrangement, sequence reads were collapsed and filtered. For each sample, productive Simpson clonality was calculated as the square root of Simpson's diversity index across productive rearrangements. In TCRdb, the immuneACCESS table is reduced to in-frame sequences with V and J assigned. These tables do not hold every clone; where another copy was compared, an unresolved V gene accounts for under half, and the others remain unexplained. The DNA was the basis for D and trimming; V, J and clone size are from that table. The sample profile shows around 62,000 clones; roughly 90% of them were found once. The ten largest account for roughly 4% of the sample.

Each collaborating institution followed its own protocols to collect whole blood in K2EDTA tubes. For TCRbeta analysis, collaborators shipped samples in one of three forms: frozen whole blood, isolated PBMCs, or DNA extracted from either of those sample types. Paper-wide results and their limitations: The amount of clinical and demographic metadata varied by source and participant and was provided uncurated.

The sample comprised peripheral blood. This chain joins TRBV6-2 or TRBV6-3 to TRBJ1-1; TRBD1 might be the D gene, on 5 matching bases. This clonotype was sampled from a human donor in a cohort sampled during active COVID-19. The CDR3 sequence is CASSLDRLGAFF. In nucleotide form, the sequence is TGTGCCAGCAGTCTTGACAGACTGGGAGCTTTCTTT.